This note documents a single T cell receptor beta chain sequence. Its target is unknown. The sample comes from a study of T cell responses to AZD1222 COVID-19 vaccine. For the study at large: Both about-4-week and about-12-week second-dose recipients were combined.

TCRdb keeps only in-frame clones here, not all; method: immunoSEQ multiplex PCR. The sample lists 150,000 or so clones, approximately 92% seen once, with about 2.5% in the top ten. CDR3 length: 15 amino acids. The V gene's germline CDR1 is LNHDA and CDR2 SQIVND (reference sequence). Trimming took off 1 base at V and 4 bases at J, with 13 bases between the two ends. The study's findings and limits: Repertoires were obtained only post-peak T cell response. Dominant at 160-218 and 743-854, vaccine-associated CD4 TCRs also spanned spike.

This receptor was taken from an adult in good health. The sample consisted of peripheral blood, taken on day 0 of AZD1222 vaccination. The V and J genes are TRBV19 and TRBJ1-2, with D perhaps matching TRBD1 (5 bases). The chain's CDR3 is CASSIVQPQGYGYTF. For the CDR3, the DNA is TGTGCCAGTAGTATAGTACAGCCCCAGGGCTATGGCTACACCTTC. Variable domain in full (rest from reference TRBV19 and TRBJ1-2): DGGITQSPKYLFRKEGQNVTLSCEQNLNHDAMYWYRQDPGQGLRLIYYSQIVNDFQKGDIAEGYSVSREKKESFPLTVTSAQKNPTAFYLCASSIVQPQGYGYTFGSGTRLTVV.